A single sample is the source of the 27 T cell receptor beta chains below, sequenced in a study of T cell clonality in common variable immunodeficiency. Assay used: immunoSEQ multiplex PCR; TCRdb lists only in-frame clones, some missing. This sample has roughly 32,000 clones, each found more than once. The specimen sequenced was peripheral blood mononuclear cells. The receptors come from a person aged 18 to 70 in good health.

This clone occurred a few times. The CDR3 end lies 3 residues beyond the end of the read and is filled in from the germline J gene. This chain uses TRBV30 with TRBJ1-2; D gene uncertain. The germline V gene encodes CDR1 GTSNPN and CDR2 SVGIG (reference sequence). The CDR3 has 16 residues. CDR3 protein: CAWSVISSGRVNDYTF. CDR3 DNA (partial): TGTGCCTGGAGTGTAATTTCTAGCGGGAGAGTAAACGAC.

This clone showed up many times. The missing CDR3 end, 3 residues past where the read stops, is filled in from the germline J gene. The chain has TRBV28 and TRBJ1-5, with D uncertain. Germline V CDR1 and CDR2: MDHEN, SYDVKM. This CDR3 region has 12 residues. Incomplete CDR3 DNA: TGTGCAGAAAGGGCTGCCAATCAGCCC. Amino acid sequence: CAERAANQP. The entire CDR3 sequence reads CAERAANQPQHF. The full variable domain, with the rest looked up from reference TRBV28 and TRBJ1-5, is DVKVTQSSRYLVKRTGEKVFLECVQDMDHENMFWYRQDPGLGLRLIYFSYDVKMKEKGDIPEGYSVSREKKERFSLILESASTNQTSMYLCAERAANQPQHFGDGTRLSIL.

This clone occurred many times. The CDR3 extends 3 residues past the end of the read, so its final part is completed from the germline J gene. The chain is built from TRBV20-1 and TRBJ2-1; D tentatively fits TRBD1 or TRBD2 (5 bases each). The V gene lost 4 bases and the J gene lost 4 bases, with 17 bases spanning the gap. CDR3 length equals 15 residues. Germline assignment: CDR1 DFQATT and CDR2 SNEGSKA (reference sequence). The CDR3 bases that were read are TGCAGTGCTATTGGACCAGGGAGAGGGTACAATGAG. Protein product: CSAIGPGRGYNE. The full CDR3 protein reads CSAIGPGRGYNEQFF.

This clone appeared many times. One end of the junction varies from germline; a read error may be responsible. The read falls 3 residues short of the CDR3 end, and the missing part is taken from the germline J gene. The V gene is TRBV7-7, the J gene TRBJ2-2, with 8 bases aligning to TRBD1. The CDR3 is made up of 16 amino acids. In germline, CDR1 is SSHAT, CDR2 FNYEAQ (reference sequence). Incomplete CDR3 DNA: TGTGCTAGCAGCCGATCCCGGGACAGGAGCACCGGGGAG. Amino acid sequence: CASSRSRDRSTGE. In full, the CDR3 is CASSRSRDRSTGELFF.

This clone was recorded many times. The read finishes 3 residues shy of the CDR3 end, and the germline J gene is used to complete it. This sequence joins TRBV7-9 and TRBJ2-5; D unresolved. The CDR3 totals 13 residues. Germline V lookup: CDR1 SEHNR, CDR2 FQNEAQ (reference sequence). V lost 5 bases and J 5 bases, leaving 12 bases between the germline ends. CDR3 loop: CASSPPTRETQYF. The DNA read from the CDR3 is TGTGCCAGCAGCCCGCCGACACGGGAGACC.

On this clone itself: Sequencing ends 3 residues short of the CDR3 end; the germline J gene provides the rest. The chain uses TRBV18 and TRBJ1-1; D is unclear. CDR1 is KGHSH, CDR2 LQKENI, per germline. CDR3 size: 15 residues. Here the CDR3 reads CASSPRASGNYEAFF. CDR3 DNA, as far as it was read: TGTGCCAGCTCACCACGAGCTAGCGGGAACTACGAG.

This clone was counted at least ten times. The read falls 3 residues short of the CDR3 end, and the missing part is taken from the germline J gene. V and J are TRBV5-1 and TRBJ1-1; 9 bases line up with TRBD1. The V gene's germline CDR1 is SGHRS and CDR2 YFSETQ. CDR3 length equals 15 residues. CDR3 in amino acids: CASSRGTGLPSLAFF. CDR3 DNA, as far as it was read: TGCGCCAGCAGCAGGGGGACAGGGCTACCCTCGTTA.

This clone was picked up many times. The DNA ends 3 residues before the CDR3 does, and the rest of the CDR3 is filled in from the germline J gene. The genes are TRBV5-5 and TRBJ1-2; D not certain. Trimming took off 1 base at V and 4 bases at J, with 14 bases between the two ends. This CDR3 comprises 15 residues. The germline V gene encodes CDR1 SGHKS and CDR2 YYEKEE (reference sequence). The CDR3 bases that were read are TGTGCCAGCAGCTTGTTAGGCAGCGTCGGCTATGGC. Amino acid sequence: CASSLLGSVGYG. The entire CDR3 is CASSLLGSVGYGYTF.

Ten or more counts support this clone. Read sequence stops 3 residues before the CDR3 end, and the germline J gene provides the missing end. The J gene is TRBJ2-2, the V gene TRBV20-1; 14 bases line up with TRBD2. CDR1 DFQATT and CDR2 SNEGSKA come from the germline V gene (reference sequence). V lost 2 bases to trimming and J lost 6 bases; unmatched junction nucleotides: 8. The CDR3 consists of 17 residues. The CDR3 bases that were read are TGCAGTGCTAGACCCGGACCGGGACTAGCGGGAGCCGGGGAG. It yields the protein CSARPGPGLAGAGE. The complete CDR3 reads CSARPGPGLAGAGELFF.

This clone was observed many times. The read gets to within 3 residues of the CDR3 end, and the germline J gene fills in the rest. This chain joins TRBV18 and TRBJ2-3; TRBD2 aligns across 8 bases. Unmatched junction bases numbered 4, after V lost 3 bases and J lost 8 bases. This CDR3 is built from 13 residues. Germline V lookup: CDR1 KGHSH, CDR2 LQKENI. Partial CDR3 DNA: TGTGCCAGCTCACCGGGACTAGAAAGTACG. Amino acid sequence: CASSPGLEST. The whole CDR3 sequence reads CASSPGLESTQYF.

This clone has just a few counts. CDR3 protein: CSVGGAGGQPQHF. CDR3 DNA (partial): TGCAGCGTGGGGGGAGCGGGGGGTCAGCCC. J is TRBJ1-5 and V is TRBV29-1, with D possibly matching TRBD1 (5 bases). The observed sequence ends 3 residues before the CDR3 terminus, with the missing tail filled in from the germline J gene. The germline V and J ends were trimmed by 6 bases and 6 bases, with 15 bases remaining between them. The CDR3 sequence is 13 residues long. From germline, CDR1 is SQVTM and CDR2 ANQGSEA.

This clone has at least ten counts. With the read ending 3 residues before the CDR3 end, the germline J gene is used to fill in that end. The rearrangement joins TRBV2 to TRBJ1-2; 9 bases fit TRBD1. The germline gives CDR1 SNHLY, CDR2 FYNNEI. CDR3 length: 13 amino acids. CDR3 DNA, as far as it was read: TGTGCCAGCAATCCGGGACAGGGACGCGGC. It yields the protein CASNPGQGRG. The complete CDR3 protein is CASNPGQGRGYTF.

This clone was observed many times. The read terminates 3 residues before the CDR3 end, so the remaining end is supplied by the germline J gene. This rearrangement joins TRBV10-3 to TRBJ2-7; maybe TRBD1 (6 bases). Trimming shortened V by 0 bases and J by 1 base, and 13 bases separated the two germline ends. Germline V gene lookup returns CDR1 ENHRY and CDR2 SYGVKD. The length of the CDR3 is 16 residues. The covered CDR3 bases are TGTGCCATCAGTGAGTCCACCGGGACACCGTCCTACGAG. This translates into CAISESTGTPSYE. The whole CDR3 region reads CAISESTGTPSYEQYF.

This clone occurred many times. CDR3 sequence: CSAKRETGYNEQFF. Partial CDR3 DNA: TGCAGCGCTAAGCGGGAGACGGGGTACAATGAG. The genes are TRBV29-1 and TRBJ2-1, with TRBD2 matching 8 bases. The read terminates 3 residues ahead of where the CDR3 ends, so the germline J gene completes it. The CDR3 contains 14 residues. Germline V gives CDR1 SQVTM, CDR2 ANQGSEA. Trimming at V came to 7 bases and at J to 4 bases, leaving 9 bases not matched to a gene.

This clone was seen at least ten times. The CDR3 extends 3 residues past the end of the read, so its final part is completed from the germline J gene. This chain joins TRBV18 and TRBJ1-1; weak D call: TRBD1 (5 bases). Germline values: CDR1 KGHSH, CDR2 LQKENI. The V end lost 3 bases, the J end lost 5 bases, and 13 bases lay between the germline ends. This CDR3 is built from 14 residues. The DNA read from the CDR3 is TGTGCCAGCTCACCCCGGGGGTTTGGGACTGAA. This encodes CASSPRGFGTE. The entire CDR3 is CASSPRGFGTEAFF. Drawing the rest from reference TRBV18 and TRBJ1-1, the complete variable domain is NAGVMQNPRHLVRRRGQEARLRCSPMKGHSHVYWYRQLPEEGLKFMVYLQKENIIDESGMPKERFSAEFPKEGPSILRIQQVVRGDSAAYFCASSPRGFGTEAFFGQGTRLTVV.

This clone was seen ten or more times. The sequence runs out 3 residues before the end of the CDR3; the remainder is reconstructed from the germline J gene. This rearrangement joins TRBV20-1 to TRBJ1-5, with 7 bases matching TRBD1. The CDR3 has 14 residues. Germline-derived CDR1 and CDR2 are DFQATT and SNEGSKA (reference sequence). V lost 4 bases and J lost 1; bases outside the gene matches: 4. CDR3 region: CSANRGRSNQPQHF. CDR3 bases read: TGCAGTGCTAACAGGGGTCGGAGCAATCAGCCC.

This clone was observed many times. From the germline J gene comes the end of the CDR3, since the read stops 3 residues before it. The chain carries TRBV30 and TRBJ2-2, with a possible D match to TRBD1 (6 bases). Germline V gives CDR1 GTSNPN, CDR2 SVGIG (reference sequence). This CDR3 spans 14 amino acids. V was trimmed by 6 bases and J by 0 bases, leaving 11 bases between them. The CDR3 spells CACDRFANTGELFF. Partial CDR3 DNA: TGTGCCTGCGACAGGTTCGCGAACACCGGGGAG.

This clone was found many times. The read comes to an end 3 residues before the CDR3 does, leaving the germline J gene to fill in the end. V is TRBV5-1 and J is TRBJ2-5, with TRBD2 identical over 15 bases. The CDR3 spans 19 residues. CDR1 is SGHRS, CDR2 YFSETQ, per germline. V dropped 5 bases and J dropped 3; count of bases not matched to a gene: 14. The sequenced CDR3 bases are TGCGCCAGCAGTTCCTGGAAAGGCTGGACTAGCGGGAGGGAAGAGACC. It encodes CASSSWKGWTSGREET. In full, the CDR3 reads CASSSWKGWTSGREETQYF.

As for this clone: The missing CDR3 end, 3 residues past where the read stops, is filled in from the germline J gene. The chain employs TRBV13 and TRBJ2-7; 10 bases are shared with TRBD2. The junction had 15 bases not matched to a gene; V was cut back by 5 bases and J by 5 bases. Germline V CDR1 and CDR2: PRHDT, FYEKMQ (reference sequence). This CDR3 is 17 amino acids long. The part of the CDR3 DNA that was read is TGTGCCAGCAGCCATGGGGTAGGGCTAGCGGGAGATCACGAG. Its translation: CASSHGVGLAGDHE. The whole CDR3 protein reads CASSHGVGLAGDHEQYF.

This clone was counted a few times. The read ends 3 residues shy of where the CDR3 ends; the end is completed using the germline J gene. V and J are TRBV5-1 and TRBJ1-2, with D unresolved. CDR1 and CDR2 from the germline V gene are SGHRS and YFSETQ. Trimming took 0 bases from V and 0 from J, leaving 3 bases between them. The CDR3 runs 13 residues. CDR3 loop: CASSLEPNYGYTF. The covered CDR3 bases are TGCGCCAGCAGCTTGGAGCCTAACTATGGC.

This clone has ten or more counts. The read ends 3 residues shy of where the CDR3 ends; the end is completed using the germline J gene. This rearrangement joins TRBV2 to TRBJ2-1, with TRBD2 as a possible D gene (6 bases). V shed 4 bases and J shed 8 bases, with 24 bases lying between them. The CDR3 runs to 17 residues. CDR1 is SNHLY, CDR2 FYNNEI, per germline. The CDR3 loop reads CASSVGGMVGGTDEQFF. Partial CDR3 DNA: TGTGCCAGCAGTGTGGGCGGGATGGTAGGAGGCACGGATGAG.

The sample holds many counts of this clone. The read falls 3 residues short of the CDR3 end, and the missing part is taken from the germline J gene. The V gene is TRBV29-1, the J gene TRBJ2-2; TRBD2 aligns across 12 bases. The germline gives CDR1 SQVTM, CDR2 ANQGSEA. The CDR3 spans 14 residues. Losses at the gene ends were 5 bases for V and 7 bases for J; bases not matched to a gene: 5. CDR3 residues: CSVLAGGGGGELFF. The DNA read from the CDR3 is TGCAGCGTTCTAGCGGGAGGGGGAGGCGGGGAG.

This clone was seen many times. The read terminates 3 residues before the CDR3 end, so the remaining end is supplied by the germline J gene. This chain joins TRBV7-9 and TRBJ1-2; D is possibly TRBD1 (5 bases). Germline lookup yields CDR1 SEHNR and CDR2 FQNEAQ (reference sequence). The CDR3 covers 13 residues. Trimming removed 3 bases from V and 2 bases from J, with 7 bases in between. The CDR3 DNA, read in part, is TGTGCCAGCAGCTTTGAGGGGAACTATGGC. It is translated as CASSFEGNYG. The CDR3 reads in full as CASSFEGNYGYTF.

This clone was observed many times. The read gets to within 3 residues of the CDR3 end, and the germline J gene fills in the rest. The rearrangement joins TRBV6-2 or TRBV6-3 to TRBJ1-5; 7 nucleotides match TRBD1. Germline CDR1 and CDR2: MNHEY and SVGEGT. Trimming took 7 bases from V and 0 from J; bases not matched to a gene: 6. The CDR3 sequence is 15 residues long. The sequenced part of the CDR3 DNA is TGTGCCAGCATCAAACAGGGGCATAGCAATCAGCCC. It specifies CASIKQGHSNQP. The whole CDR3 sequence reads CASIKQGHSNQPQHF.

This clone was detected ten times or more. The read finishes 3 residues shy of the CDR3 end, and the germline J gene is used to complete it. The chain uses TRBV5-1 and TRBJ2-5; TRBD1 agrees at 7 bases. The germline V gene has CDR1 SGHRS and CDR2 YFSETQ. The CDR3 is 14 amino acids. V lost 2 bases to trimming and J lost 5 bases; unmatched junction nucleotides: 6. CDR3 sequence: CASSFEGARETQYF. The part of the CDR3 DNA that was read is TGCGCCAGCAGCTTTGAGGGGGCGCGGGAGACC.

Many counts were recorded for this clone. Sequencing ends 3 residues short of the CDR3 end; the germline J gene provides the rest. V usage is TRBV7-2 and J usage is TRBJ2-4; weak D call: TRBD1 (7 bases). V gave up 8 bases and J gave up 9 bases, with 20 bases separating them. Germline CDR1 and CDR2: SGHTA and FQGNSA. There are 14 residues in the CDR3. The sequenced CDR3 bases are TGTGCCAGCCTACGAGGAACAGGGGAGGTCATT. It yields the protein CASLRGTGEVI. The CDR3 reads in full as CASLRGTGEVIQYF.

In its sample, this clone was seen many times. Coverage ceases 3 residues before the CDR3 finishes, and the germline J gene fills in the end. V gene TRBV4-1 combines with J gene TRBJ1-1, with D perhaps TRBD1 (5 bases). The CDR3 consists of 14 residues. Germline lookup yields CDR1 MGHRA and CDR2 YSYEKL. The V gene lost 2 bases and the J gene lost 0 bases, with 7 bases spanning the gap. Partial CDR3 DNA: TGCGCCAGCAGCCAACGGGGGTTGAACACTGAA. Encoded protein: CASSQRGLNTE. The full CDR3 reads CASSQRGLNTEAFF.